This T cell receptor (beta chain) was sequenced in a study of T cells in Graves' hyperthyroidism and ophthalmopathy. Study-level information: Prior to any treatment, at the point of initial diagnosis, peripheral blood was collected. Overall study findings and caveats: Most expanded thyroid clonotypes above 0.001 also appeared in blood.

CDR1 SGHRS and CDR2 YFSETQ come from the germline V gene. Trimming pared 5 bases from V and 5 bases from J, leaving 10 bases between. This CDR3 is built from 13 residues. Diagnosing involved the use of clinical symptoms, serum thyroxine and TRAb, thyroid ultrasound and orbital computed tomography. This clonotype has just a few counts. Its specificity is not known. The TCR beta CDR3 regions underwent amplification using RNA transcripts as the source. Researchers ran a first-round RT-PCR on the TCR CDR3 using the HTBI primer set. MiXCR was run by TCRdb on the multiplex PCR reads, yielding one entry per CDR3 protein. The sample carries some 760,000 distinct CDR3 sequences, roughly 15% recorded once.

The rearrangement links TRBV5-1 to TRBJ1-4; D remains ambiguous. Material for sequencing was blood. This TCR was recovered from a woman aged 18-35 years with Graves' hyperthyroidism. CDR3 nucleotide sequence: TGCGCCAGCAGGGGAGGAAACAATGAAAAACTGTTTTTT. This codes for CASRGGNNEKLFF.